These 5 T cell receptor beta chains were all obtained from the same sample, sequenced in a study of OX40 agonist ivuxolimab in advanced cancers. The method was immunoSEQ multiplex PCR; TCRdb's version includes in-frame clones alone and lacks a portion of them. This table has about 48,000 clones, 80% to 90% appearing once. The input for sequencing was CD4+ or CD8+ T cells sorted from blood, taken in a trial of the OX40 agonist ivuxolimab. The source is an adult with an advanced solid tumor such as melanoma, head and neck, liver or kidney cancer.

The V call is TRBV6-5, the J call TRBJ2-4; TRBD1 might be the D (6 bases). The germline V and J ends were trimmed by 11 bases and 8 bases, with 16 bases remaining between them. The CDR3 loop spans 12 amino acids. The V gene's germline CDR1 is MNHEY and CDR2 SVGAGI. CDR3 nucleotide sequence: TGTGCCGCACAGGACAGCTCAGACATTCAGTACTTC. It specifies CAAQDSSDIQYF.

The DNA of the CDR3 is TGTGCCAGCAGCGGTGCAGGGCCCATGAGGGACGAGCAGTACTTC. Translation: CASSGAGPMRDEQYF. The chain links TRBV13 to TRBJ2-7; D is possibly TRBD1 or TRBD2 (5 bases each). Germline V gene lookup returns CDR1 PRHDT and CDR2 FYEKMQ (reference sequence). The V end was cut by 5 bases, the J end by 5 bases, with 19 bases between. This CDR3 has 15 residues. Based on the CDR3 plus reference TRBV13 and TRBJ2-7, the full variable domain is AAGVIQSPRHLIKEKRETATLKCYPIPRHDTVYWYQQGPGQDPQFLISFYEKMQSDKGSIPDRFSAQQFSDYHSELNMSSLELGDSALYFCASSGAGPMRDEQYFGPGTRLTVT.

This sequence joins TRBV9 and TRBJ1-1; no clear D gene. Trimming cost V 4 bases and J 0 bases, with 10 bases left between them. Per the germline V gene, CDR1 is SGDLS and CDR2 is YYNGEE. The CDR3 covers 14 residues. CDR3 in amino acids: CASSPGRMNTEAFF. In nucleotides, the CDR3 is TGTGCCAGCAGCCCCGGAAGGATGAACACTGAAGCTTTCTTT.

As regards this clone: The junction departs from the called germline gene at one end, perhaps through a read error. J is TRBJ2-2 and V is TRBV7-7, with a possible D match to TRBD2 (6 bases). Germline V gene data show CDR1 as SSHAT and CDR2 as FNYEAQ (reference sequence). This CDR3 spans 15 amino acids. CDR3 in DNA: TGTGCTAGCAGCTTAGCCGGGGAGGACACCGGGGAGCTGTTTTTT. Translating it yields CASSLAGEDTGELFF.

The genes are TRBV25-1 and TRBJ2-3; D is unclear. V was pared by 1 base and J by 9 bases, with 11 bases between. The germline CDR1 and CDR2 sequences are MGHDK and SYGVNS. The CDR3 is 13 residues long. The CDR3, as DNA: TGTGCCAGCAGTGAATCCGGTGGTAGAACGCAGTATTTT. Residues: CASSESGGRTQYF.